This T cell receptor beta chain derives from a study of blood T cell repertoires in COVID-19. As for the study in general: In each case, the material was cDNA or gDNA derived from T cells, B-cell-depleted T cells, or PBMCs.

There are 14 residues in the CDR3. V was clipped by 0 bases and J by 1 base, with 3 bases between them. Germline V lookup: CDR1 SEHNR, CDR2 FQNEAQ (reference sequence). Clones were read by immunoSEQ multiplex PCR, and TCRdb kept only the in-frame ones, dropping some. Of approximately 270,000 clones in the sample, 80% to 85% were seen once. This TCR derives from a person aged 65 to 85 with COVID-19, enrolled during active disease. This chain joins TRBV7-9 and TRBJ2-2; no reliable D call. Sequenced sample: peripheral blood. The CDR3: CASSLAWNTGELFF. The CDR3 bases are TGTGCCAGCAGCTTAGCCTGGAACACCGGGGAGCTGTTTTTT.